The rows below give T cell receptor beta chains drawn from one sample of a study of T cells in Graves' hyperthyroidism and ophthalmopathy. A single record per CDR3 protein comes from TCRdb applying MiXCR to the multiplex PCR reads. The sample has hundreds of thousands of distinct CDR3 sequences, roughly 14% seen once. The specimen was blood. These receptors all stem from a woman between 45 and 60 years old with Graves' ophthalmopathy. Each CDR3 is given with its conserved first and last residue. A D gene is named only where the DNA matches it firmly. Not every row has a clone size; where given, it reads once, few, many or a size class.

few TRBJ2-5 TRBV24-1 - CATSDFGRTQYF TGTGCCACCAGTGATTTTGGTAGAACCCAGTACTTC
many TRBJ2-3 TRBV27 - CASSLLLPGTTDTQYF TGTGCCAGCAGTTTACTCCTACCGGGAACAACAGATACGCAGTATTTT
few TRBJ2-7 TRBV19 TRBD1 CATNFLRDRDSYEQYF TGTGCCACCAATTTCCTCCGGGACAGGGACTCCTACGAGCAGTACTTC
many TRBJ2-3 TRBV5-1 TRBD2 CASMVGTTTDTQYF TGCGCCAGCATGGTCGGGACTACAACAGATACGCAGTATTTT
few TRBJ1-1 TRBV7-8 TRBD1 CASSFRQGLPTEAFF TGTGCCAGCAGCTTCAGACAGGGCCTCCCCACTGAAGCTTTCTTT
many TRBJ2-1 TRBV6-2/TRBV6-3 TRBD2 CASSLAGGDNEQFF TGTGCCAGCAGCTTAGCGGGAGGGGACAATGAGCAGTTCTTC
many TRBJ1-2 TRBV11-2 - CASSSPTDRLNYGYTF TGTGCCAGCAGCTCACCAACGGACAGACTTAACTATGGCTACACCTTC
- TRBJ2-1 TRBV19 TRBD2 CASSTLAGANNEQFF TGTGCCAGTTCTACCTTAGCGGGAGCTAACAATGAGCAGTTCTTC
- TRBJ2-3 TRBV19 TRBD2 CASSPRPSGRALGGTDTQYF TGTGCCAGTAGTCCTCGCCCTAGCGGGAGGGCCTTGGGTGGCACAGATACGCAGTATTTT
- TRBJ1-5 TRBV20-1 TRBD1 CSATIPGQGNQPQHF TGCAGTGCTACTATACCGGGACAGGGGAATCAGCCCCAGCATTTT
many TRBJ2-7 TRBV5-5 TRBD2 CASSSPLSGSFYEQYF TGTGCCAGCAGCTCGCCTTTAAGCGGGAGTTTCTACGAGCAGTACTTC
many TRBJ1-5 TRBV4-2 - CASSQTDISNQPQHF TGTGCCAGCAGCCAAACGGACATTAGCAATCAGCCCCAGCATTTT
many TRBJ1-1 TRBV7-3 TRBD1 CASSLGVGTGMNTEAFF TGTGCCAGCAGCTTGGGGGTGGGGACAGGGATGAACACTGAAGCTTTCTTT
many TRBJ2-1 TRBV20-1 - CSARANNEQFF TGCAGTGCTAGAGCGAACAATGAGCAGTTCTTC
- TRBJ1-3 TRBV18 TRBD1 CASSHGQASSGNTIYF TGTGCCAGCTCACACGGACAGGCCAGCTCTGGAAACACCATATATTTT
few TRBJ2-2 TRBV9 TRBD1 CASSVGNRGPTGELFF TGTGCCAGCAGCGTAGGGAACAGGGGGCCCACCGGGGAGCTGTTTTTT
many TRBJ2-2 TRBV6-1 TRBD2 CASNSGLAGTGELFF TGTGCCAGCAACAGTGGGCTAGCGGGGACCGGGGAGCTGTTTTTT
few TRBJ2-5 TRBV7-2 TRBD2 CASSFTGTSAPQETQYF TGTGCCAGCAGCTTCACCGGGACTAGCGCCCCCCAAGAGACCCAGTACTTC
many TRBJ2-7 TRBV30 - CAWRSTEYEQYF TGTGCCTGGAGGTCGACGGAGTACGAGCAGTACTTC
- TRBJ2-1 TRBV24-1 - CATSDERGSNRLF TGTGCCACCAGTGACGAACGGGGATCAAACCGGCTCTTC
- TRBJ2-7 TRBV15 - CATSRDFSGGEQYF TGTGCCACCAGCAGAGATTTTTCCGGGGGCGAGCAGTACTTC
few TRBJ2-1 TRBV28 TRBD1 CASKTGQGYYNEQFF TGTGCCAGCAAGACCGGACAGGGGTACTACAATGAGCAGTTCTTC
- TRBJ1-2 TRBV24-1 - CATSDLQDYGYTF TGTGCCACCAGTGATTTGCAGGACTATGGCTACACCTTC
many TRBJ2-7 TRBV12-3/TRBV12-4 - CASSLEPTTYEQYF TGTGCCAGCAGTTTAGAGCCCACCACCTACGAGCAGTACTTC
- TRBJ2-1 TRBV19 - CASSTRGLGPGEQFF TGTGCCAGTAGTACTAGGGGACTGGGTCCGGGGGAGCAGTTCTTC
many TRBJ1-2 TRBV2 TRBD1 CASRGQGNYGYTF TGTGCCAGTAGAGGACAGGGCAACTATGGCTACACCTTC
many TRBJ2-2 TRBV30 TRBD2 CAWSRGTRDTGELFF TGTGCCTGGAGTAGGGGGACTAGGGACACCGGGGAGCTGTTTTTT
many TRBJ2-1 TRBV3-1 - CASSQDHNEQFF TGTGCCAGCAGCCAAGATCACAATGAGCAGTTCTTC
- TRBJ2-7 TRBV6-2/TRBV6-3 - CASSPADHGAYEQYF TGTGCCAGCAGCCCCGCCGACCATGGGGCCTACGAGCAGTACTTC
- TRBJ2-5 TRBV28 - CASVWTNF TGTGCCAGCGTATGGACGAACTTC
many TRBJ1-2 TRBV5-1 - CASSPLTGHGYTF TGCGCCAGCAGCCCCCTTACAGGGCATGGCTACACCTTC
few TRBJ2-7 TRBV6-4 TRBD2 CASSPNGASGYEQYF TGTGCCAGCAGTCCGAATGGTGCTAGCGGTTACGAGCAGTACTTC
- TRBJ2-7 TRBV25-1 - CASSPIGDYEQYF TGTGCCAGCAGCCCCATCGGGGACTACGAGCAGTACTTC
- TRBJ2-7 TRBV29-1 - CSVEGGLDSSYEQYF TGCAGCGTTGAAGGAGGGCTGGATAGCTCCTACGAGCAGTACTTC
- TRBJ1-2 TRBV6-1 - CASSPVGGLLGGYTF TGTGCCAGCAGTCCCGTGGGAGGGTTACTAGGAGGCTACACCTTC
many TRBJ2-3 TRBV6-5 TRBD2 CASSYTAGVSTDTQYF TGTGCCAGCAGTTACACGGCGGGAGTGTCCACAGATACGCAGTATTTT
many TRBJ2-1 TRBV14 TRBD2 CASSQFSLAGGYEQFF TGTGCCAGCAGCCAATTCTCGCTAGCGGGAGGTTATGAGCAGTTCTTC
- TRBJ2-5 TRBV4-1 TRBD2 CASSQGTSGRETQYF TGCGCCAGCAGCCAAGGGACTAGCGGGAGAGAGACCCAGTACTTC
many TRBJ1-1 TRBV18 - CASSRGVAVNTEAFF TGTGCCAGCTCACGAGGGGTGGCCGTGAACACTGAAGCTTTCTTT
- TRBJ1-2 TRBV29-1 - CSVARGAGYGYTF TGCAGCGTTGCTCGGGGGGCCGGCTATGGCTACACCTTC
- TRBJ2-7 TRBV19 TRBD2 CASSISGAREQYF TGTGCCAGTAGTATTAGCGGGGCGCGGGAGCAGTACTTC
few TRBJ2-7 TRBV3-1 TRBD1 CASSQDELGLQGAHEQYF TGTGCCAGCAGCCAAGATGAGTTAGGATTACAGGGGGCTCACGAGCAGTACTTC
few TRBJ2-3 TRBV6-2/TRBV6-3 TRBD2 CASSGLAGATDTQYF TGTGCCAGCAGTGGACTAGCGGGAGCCACAGATACGCAGTATTTT
many TRBJ2-1 TRBV7-3 - CASSSGRHNEQFF TGTGCCAGCAGCTCGGGACGACACAATGAGCAGTTCTTC
few TRBJ1-1 TRBV28 - CASILVGRGNTEAFF TGTGCCAGCATCTTAGTGGGCAGGGGAAACACTGAAGCTTTCTTT
many TRBJ2-1 TRBV6-2/TRBV6-3 TRBD1 CASIPDRYYNEQFF TGTGCCAGCATCCCGGACAGGTACTACAATGAGCAGTTCTTC
- TRBJ2-7 TRBV20-1 - CSARVGGQPYEQYF TGCAGTGCTAGGGTGGGGGGACAGCCATACGAGCAGTACTTC
many TRBJ2-1 TRBV7-2 TRBD1 CASSLGGTGFYNEQFF TGTGCCAGCAGCTTAGGTGGGACAGGGTTTTACAATGAGCAGTTCTTC
many TRBJ1-1 TRBV27 - CASSLISDTEAFF TGTGCCAGCTCCCTCATTTCGGACACTGAAGCTTTCTTT
many TRBJ1-2 TRBV6-1 - CASRPQDRFNYGYTF TGTGCCAGCAGACCCCAAGACAGATTTAACTATGGCTACACCTTC
many TRBJ2-3 TRBV7-9 TRBD2 CASSFLLAGREDTQYF TGTGCCAGCAGCTTTCTTCTAGCGGGACGTGAAGATACGCAGTATTTT
- TRBJ2-2 TRBV27 TRBD1 CASSFRLLRDRERRELFF TGTGCCAGCAGTTTTCGACTACTACGGGACAGGGAAAGACGGGAGCTGTTTTTT
- TRBJ1-2 TRBV28 - CASRGRGRRDHGYTF TGTGCCAGCAGGGGTCGGGGGCGCAGGGACCATGGCTACACCTTC
many TRBJ1-2 TRBV12-3/TRBV12-4 - CASSPDSLRYGYTF TGTGCCAGCAGCCCCGACAGCCTTCGCTATGGCTACACCTTC
- TRBJ2-1 TRBV6-1 TRBD2 CASSTQGLAGGIYNEQFF TGTGCCAGCAGTACCCAAGGACTAGCGGGGGGAATCTACAATGAGCAGTTCTTC
many TRBJ2-3 TRBV20-1 TRBD2 CSGLGLAGPQAADTQYF TGCAGTGGCCTGGGACTAGCGGGACCCCAGGCGGCAGATACGCAGTATTTT
few TRBJ1-2 TRBV6-2/TRBV6-3 - CASSSIRGPIENGYTF TGTGCCAGCAGCTCTATCCGGGGGCCTATCGAGAATGGCTACACCTTC
many TRBJ2-5 TRBV6-1 TRBD1 CASSRPGQGETQYF TGTGCCAGCAGTCGCCCGGGACAGGGTGAGACCCAGTACTTC
few TRBJ1-2 TRBV5-1 - CASSLERAYGYTF TGCGCCAGCAGCTTGGAGCGCGCCTATGGCTACACCTTC
many TRBJ1-2 TRBV2 TRBD1 CASSETGGYDGYTF TGTGCCAGCAGTGAGACAGGGGGCTACGATGGCTACACCTTC